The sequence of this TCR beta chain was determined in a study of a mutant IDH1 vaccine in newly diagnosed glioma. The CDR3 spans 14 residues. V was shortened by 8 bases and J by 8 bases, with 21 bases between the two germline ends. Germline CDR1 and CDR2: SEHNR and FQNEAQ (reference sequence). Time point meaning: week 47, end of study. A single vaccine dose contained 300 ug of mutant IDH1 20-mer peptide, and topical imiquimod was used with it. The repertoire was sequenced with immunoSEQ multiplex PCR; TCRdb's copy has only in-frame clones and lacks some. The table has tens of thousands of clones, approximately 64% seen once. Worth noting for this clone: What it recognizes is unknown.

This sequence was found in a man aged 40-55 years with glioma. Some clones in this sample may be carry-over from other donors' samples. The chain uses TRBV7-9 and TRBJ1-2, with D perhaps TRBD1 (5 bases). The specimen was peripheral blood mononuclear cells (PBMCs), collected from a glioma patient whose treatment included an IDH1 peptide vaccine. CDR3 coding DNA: TGTGCCAGCCGAGAACCGGGACTCCTAACGGGCTACACCTTC. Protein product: CASREPGLLTGYTF.